These T cell receptor beta chains were read from a single sample in a study of early T cells in non-severe SARS-CoV-2 infection. Each CDR3 protein gets one entry after TCRdb re-called the 5' RACE reads with MiXCR. The table lists approximately 76,000 distinct CDR3 sequences, about 14% of them singletons. Input material: whole blood. These receptors were obtained from an adult who was a healthcare worker with PCR-confirmed SARS-CoV-2 infection or an uninfected control (not recorded which). The CDR3 runs from the conserved cysteine through the conserved F or W. A D gene is named only where the DNA matches it firmly. Size is stated for part of the rows, as once, few or many counts, or as a class when the clone is expanded.

D gene,V gene,clone size,J gene,CDR3 DNA,CDR3 protein
.,TRBV5-6,.,TRBJ2-3,TGTGCCAGCAGCTTGGTCCGAGAGGCTAGCACAGATACGCAGTATTTT,CASSLVREASTDTQYF
.,TRBV18,.,TRBJ1-2,TGTGCCAGCTCACGTCTCCGGGACGATGGCTACACCTTC,CASSRLRDDGYTF
.,TRBV12-3/TRBV12-4,many,TRBJ2-3,TGTGCCAGCAGTGAGACCGTCGCGCAGTATTTT,CASSETVAQYF
.,TRBV12-3/TRBV12-4,few,TRBJ2-7,TGTGCCAGCAGGCGGGGTCAAACCTACGAGCAGTACTTC,CASRRGQTYEQYF
.,TRBV19,many,TRBJ2-7,TGTGCCAGTAGTAAAACAGGGTCGGGGAACGAGCAGTACTTC,CASSKTGSGNEQYF
.,TRBV5-1,few,TRBJ1-5,TGCGCCAGCAGCTTTGAACCGGGAAATCAGCCCCAGCATTTT,CASSFEPGNQPQHF
TRBD2,TRBV12-3/TRBV12-4,.,TRBJ2-1,TGTGCCAGCTTCGGAGCGGGAGGGCCTGATGAGCAGTTCTTC,CASFGAGGPDEQFF
.,TRBV11-2,many,TRBJ1-1,TGTGCCAGCAGCTTAGGAATGGGCCCCCTGAAGCTTTTCTTT,CASSLGMGPLKLFF
TRBD1,TRBV12-3/TRBV12-4,.,TRBJ2-3,TGTGCCAGCAGTTTATCATTGGGACAGGGAACATCAACCTCTAGCACAGATACGCAGTATTTT,CASSLSLGQGTSTSSTDTQYF
.,TRBV20-1,many,TRBJ2-7,TGCAGTGCTACGAATAGGGACTCGTTTTCGTACGAGCAGTACTTC,CSATNRDSFSYEQYF
TRBD2,TRBV20-1,many,TRBJ2-1,TGCAGTGCGACGGGACTAGCGGGGAGAAATGAGCAGTTCTTC,CSATGLAGRNEQFF
TRBD1,TRBV19,many,TRBJ1-6,TGTGCCAGTAGTACCGGCCGGACAGGGACCCACTCCTATAATTCACCCCTCCACTTT,CASSTGRTGTHSYNSPLHF
.,TRBV5-6,.,TRBJ1-1,TGTGCCAGCAGCTACGCTGGGATGAACACTGAAGCTTTCTTT,CASSYAGMNTEAFF
.,TRBV11-2,.,TRBJ2-5,TGTGCCAGCAGCTTTCCCACTTCGACAGGTACAGAGACCCAGTACTTC,CASSFPTSTGTETQYF
TRBD2,TRBV4-2,many,TRBJ2-5,TGTGCCAGCAGCCATACCGGGACTAGCGGCGAGACCCAGTACTTC,CASSHTGTSGETQYF
.,TRBV27,.,TRBJ2-1,TGTGCCAGCAGTCTATTGGGGAAAAATGAGCAGTTCTTC,CASSLLGKNEQFF